This T cell receptor beta chain is from a study of metastatic and nonmetastatic thyroid tumors. In this sample, this clone turned up many times. Antigen specificity is unknown. Study results and caveats: Compared with benign nodules, malignant thyroid tumors were reported to have significantly higher TCR beta diversity in both blood and tumor.

This CDR3 is built from 17 residues. V lost 0 bases, J lost 3 bases, and 9 bases stayed unmatched. Germline V CDR1 and CDR2: MNHEY, SVGAGI. Thyroid surgery was performed in patients who had received no treatment beforehand. As processed by the authors: Built for papillary thyroid cancer, a distant-metastasis classifier drew on CDR3 differences across clinicopathological groups. MiXCR was used by TCRdb to re-call the PCR reads. In this record, the V and J calls reflect TCRdb's handling and not the investigators' own analysis. The profile covers roughly 24,000 clones, with around 20% appearing a single time and 10% to 15% taken by the ten largest.

The V call is TRBV6-5, the J call TRBJ1-2; 8 nucleotides match TRBD1. The sequencing input was blood. The clonotype was recovered from a male donor with papillary thyroid cancer or a benign thyroid nodule (not recorded which). Some clones in this sample may be carry-over from other donors' samples. CDR3 nucleotides: TGTGCCAGCAGTTACTCGGGACAGGACCTCTTCGACTATGGCTACACCTTC. It codes for CASSYSGQDLFDYGYTF.